Shown below are 27 T cell receptor beta chains from a single sample sequenced in a study of naive and memory T cell subsets (dated by TCRdb to the late 2010s). Study-wide conclusions, independent of this receptor: A few larger clonotypes were present in naive repertoires, especially CD8 naive repertoires, and these clonotypes were possibly memory cells re-expressing CD45RA.

The antigens for these receptors are not known. The library was built by means of UMI-ligation and nested PCR. Sequencing instrument: Illumina MiSeq. To cover both TRBC1 and TRBC2, the beta constant-region primer consisted of an equimolar mix of two oligonucleotides. The ligated cDNA went through four rounds of PCR with nested alpha and beta constant-region primers together with the SP2 primer. The public reads were quality trimmed at Q25 with fastp and then assembled into clones with MiXCR by TCRdb, keeping productive beta chains. Each entry merges the rows of one CDR3 protein and shows their most common DNA and genes. The sample has 150,000 or so distinct CDR3 sequences on record, 20% to 25% of them singletons. 0.085% to 0.11% of the sample belongs to the ten largest clones. Sequences were obtained from naive CD4+ T cells from blood. What the cell subset or site label conveys for this sample: naive T cells, CD45RA high CD27+. The receptors were gathered from a human donor in good health.

This sequence joins TRBV6-6 and TRBJ1-1; D gene unclear. V was cut by 5 bases and J by 4 bases, with 8 bases left in between. This CDR3 region has 12 residues. Germline V gene lookup returns CDR1 MNHNY and CDR2 SVGAGI (reference sequence). The CDR3 sequence is CASSHIFTEAFF. As DNA, the CDR3 is TGTGCCAGCAGTCATATCTTCACTGAAGCTTTCTTT.

The gene calls are TRBV5-1 and TRBJ2-7; D gene unclear. Germline V gene sequence: CDR1 SGHRS, CDR2 YFSETQ. V was trimmed by 4 bases and J by 5 bases, leaving 13 bases between them. CDR3 length equals 13 residues. The CDR3 region is CASSPVRYDEQYF. In DNA form, the CDR3 reads TGCGCCAGCAGCCCCGTGAGGTATGACGAGCAGTACTTC.

A few counts support this clonotype. The chain recombines TRBV7-9 with TRBJ1-6; D is unresolved. The V gene lost 3 bases and the J gene lost 9 bases, with 3 bases spanning the gap. Germline CDR1 reads SEHNR; CDR2 reads FQNEAQ (reference sequence). This CDR3 has 11 residues. In DNA, the CDR3 is TGTGCCAGCAGCTTTTCTTCACCCCTCCACTTT. Protein product: CASSFSSPLHF.

The rearrangement uses TRBV12-3 or TRBV12-4 and TRBJ2-7, with 11 bases that match TRBD1. CDR3 size: 16 residues. With V trimmed by 6 bases and J by 4 bases, 11 bases remained unmatched. Here the CDR3 DNA reads TGTGCCAGCAGCCCCGGGCGGGACAGGGGGTATTACGAGCAGTACTTC. It is translated as CASSPGRDRGYYEQYF.

This clonotype appeared a few times. V is TRBV4-1 and J is TRBJ2-5; maybe TRBD2 (6 bases). The CDR3 covers 15 residues. Per the germline V gene, CDR1 is MGHRA and CDR2 is YSYEKL. Trimming shortened V by 1 base and J by 3 bases, and 12 bases separated the two germline ends. CDR3 nucleotides: TGCGCCAGCAGCCAAGGGTACCGGGAGAAAGAGACCCAGTACTTC. Translating gives CASSQGYREKETQYF.

The rearrangement links TRBV6-5 to TRBJ2-3; TRBD2 aligns across 13 bases. CDR1 and CDR2 (germline): MNHEY, SVGAGI. V lost 4 bases to trimming and J lost 1 base; unmatched junction nucleotides: 11. The CDR3 runs 19 residues. The CDR3 coding sequence is TGTGCCAGCAGTTCCGGACTAGCGGGAGACTTTTGGGGCACAGATACGCAGTATTTT. It yields the protein CASSSGLAGDFWGTDTQYF.

The chain employs TRBV6-1 and TRBJ2-3; unclear D gene. Trimming took 7 bases from V and 2 from J, leaving 7 bases between them. The V gene's germline CDR1 is MNHNS and CDR2 SASEGT. The CDR3 covers 12 residues. In DNA form, the CDR3 reads TGTGCCAGCACTGTCAACACAGATACGCAGTATTTT. This encodes CASTVNTDTQYF.

This clonotype occurred a few times. The rearrangement links TRBV7-2 to TRBJ2-2; D ambiguous. V was shortened by 4 bases and J by 1 base, with 16 bases between the two germline ends. CDR3 length equals 17 residues. Germline lookup yields CDR1 SGHTA and CDR2 FQGNSA. The CDR3 DNA sequence: TGTGCCAGCAGCTCGTTTTACGCACGAGGGAACACCGGGGAGCTGTTTTTT. It encodes CASSSFYARGNTGELFF.

This sequence joins TRBV4-1 and TRBJ2-3; TRBD2 aligns across 7 bases. CDR1 MGHRA and CDR2 YSYEKL come from the germline V gene. This CDR3 comprises 14 residues. Unmatched junction bases numbered 3, after V lost 4 bases and J lost 2 bases. The CDR3 reads CASSLSGNTDTQYF. The CDR3 bases are TGCGCCAGCAGCCTCAGCGGGAACACAGATACGCAGTATTTT.

The chain recombines TRBV6-1 with TRBJ1-4; TRBD1 might be the D (6 bases). The CDR3 spans 13 residues. The V end lost 5 bases, the J end lost 9 bases, and 13 bases lay between the germline ends. Germline CDR1 and CDR2: MNHNS and SASEGT. The CDR3 DNA is TGTGCCAGCAGTTGGGACACCGTACAAAAACTGTTTTTT. Translation: CASSWDTVQKLFF.

The chain carries TRBV7-2 and TRBJ2-1, with 10 bases fitting TRBD2. With V trimmed by 4 bases and J by 7 bases, 10 bases remained unmatched. The CDR3 length is 16 residues. Germline V lookup: CDR1 SGHTA, CDR2 FQGNSA. Written as DNA, the CDR3 is TGTGCCAGCAGCTACGCCGGGACTAGCGTTAGGAATGAGCAGTTCTTC. Translation gives CASSYAGTSVRNEQFF.

There are many counts of this clonotype. Germline and junction disagree at one end, which may indicate a read error. This chain connects TRBV5-1 to TRBJ2-1, with 7 bases identical to TRBD2. There are 15 residues in the CDR3. Germline V lookup: CDR1 SGHRS, CDR2 YFSETQ. This chain's CDR3 is CASSFGGSSYNEQFF. The CDR3 coding sequence is TGTGCCAGCAGTTTCGGCGGGAGCTCCTACAATGAGCAGTTCTTC.

This chain links TRBV20-1 with TRBJ2-1, with 8 bases that match TRBD2. V dropped 3 bases and J dropped 2; count of bases not matched to a gene: 6. The CDR3 loop spans 15 amino acids. Germline V lookup: CDR1 DFQATT, CDR2 SNEGSKA (reference sequence). CDR3 loop: CSASLLAGPYNEQFF. The DNA of the CDR3 is TGCAGTGCTAGTCTCCTAGCGGGTCCCTACAATGAGCAGTTCTTC.

In this sample, this clonotype turned up a few times. This chain uses TRBV12-3 or TRBV12-4 with TRBJ2-1; D is perhaps TRBD1 or TRBD2 (5 bases each). CDR3 length: 14 amino acids. Trimming took 7 bases from V and 5 from J, leaving 15 bases between them. CDR3 loop: CASILGGGHNEQFF. The CDR3 DNA reads as TGTGCCAGCATCCTTGGGGGTGGACACAATGAGCAGTTCTTC.

The V gene is TRBV7-8, the J gene TRBJ2-1, with a possible D match to TRBD2 (6 bases). The CDR3 extends over 15 amino acids. Germline V gives CDR1 SGHVS, CDR2 FQNEAQ. V was trimmed by 1 base and J by 7 bases, leaving 14 bases between them. As DNA, the CDR3 is TGTGCCAGCAGCTTAGGGAGAAGGAGGGCGAATGAGCAGTTCTTC. The encoded protein is CASSLGRRRANEQFF.

This clonotype occurred a few times. This rearrangement joins TRBV10-2 to TRBJ2-3, with 9 bases matching TRBD2. The CDR3 has 15 residues. Germline loops: CDR1 WSHSY, CDR2 SAAADI. V was pared by 7 bases and J by 2 bases, with 7 bases of the junction left unmatched. CDR3 loop: CASTEGGRATDTQYF. CDR3 sequence (DNA): TGCGCCAGCACCGAGGGCGGGAGGGCCACAGATACGCAGTATTTT.

The gene calls are TRBV6-1 and TRBJ2-1; maybe TRBD2 (6 bases). Germline V gene sequence: CDR1 MNHNS, CDR2 SASEGT. This CDR3 contains 16 residues. The V gene lost 6 bases and the J gene lost 2 bases, with 17 bases spanning the gap. This CDR3 reads CASSALAWGTYNEQFF. CDR3 sequence (DNA): TGTGCCAGCAGCGCTCTAGCGTGGGGAACCTACAATGAGCAGTTCTTC.

The CDR3 protein is CSVEGLAGVETQYF. The CDR3 bases are TGCAGCGTTGAAGGGCTAGCGGGAGTAGAGACCCAGTACTTC. The J gene is TRBJ2-5, the V gene TRBV29-1; 10 bases agree with TRBD2. Germline CDR1 is SQVTM and CDR2 is ANQGSEA. This CDR3 spans 14 amino acids. V gave up 1 base and J gave up 4 bases; unmatched junction bases: 3.

This rearrangement joins TRBV20-1 to TRBJ1-2; no reliable D call. Germline CDR1 is DFQATT and CDR2 is SNEGSKA (reference sequence). V was trimmed by 3 bases and J by 2 bases, leaving 7 bases between them. This CDR3 comprises 12 residues. CDR3 sequence (DNA): TGCAGTGCTAGGGGCGAGAACTATGGCTACACCTTC. Its translation is CSARGENYGYTF.

Only a few counts were recorded for this clonotype. The junction and the germline gene differ at one end; a read error may be behind it. The V gene is TRBV4-1, the J gene TRBJ2-1, with D hard to call. The CDR3 is 16 amino acids. Germline V lookup: CDR1 MGHRA, CDR2 YSYEKL. The DNA of the CDR3 is TGCGCCAGCAGTCAAGCAAGGTCCATGCCCAACAATGAGCAGTTCTTC. Amino acid sequence: CASSQARSMPNNEQFF.

V is TRBV28 and J is TRBJ2-2; perhaps TRBD2 as D (5 bases). Looked up from germline, CDR1 is MDHEN and CDR2 is SYDVKM. The CDR3 sequence is 16 residues long. V shed 2 bases and J shed 4 bases, with 14 bases lying between them. CDR3 in amino acids: CASSLAASWGTGELFF. In DNA, the CDR3 is TGTGCCAGCAGTTTAGCGGCTAGCTGGGGCACCGGGGAGCTGTTTTTT.

The table lists this clonotype with a few counts. The rearrangement links TRBV7-2 to TRBJ1-1, with D possibly being TRBD1 (5 bases). Germline V lookup: CDR1 SGHTA, CDR2 FQGNSA. The V gene lost 2 bases and the J gene lost 4 bases, with 8 bases spanning the gap. CDR3 size: 13 residues. CDR3 loop: CASSLTGRTEAFF. The CDR3 nucleotides are TGTGCCAGCAGCTTAACAGGCCGCACTGAAGCTTTCTTT.

The sample holds a few counts of this clonotype. The gene calls are TRBV6-6 and TRBJ1-4, with D possibly matching TRBD1 (5 bases). With 3 bases removed from V and 8 bases from J, the gap between germline ends came to 13 bases. In germline, CDR1 is MNHNY, CDR2 SVGAGI (reference sequence). The CDR3 is made up of 14 amino acids. CDR3 bases: TGTGCCAGCAGTTATAGCAGGGTCGGGGAAAAACTGTTTTTT. Its protein product is CASSYSRVGEKLFF.

This clonotype was seen repeatedly, ten times or more. The chain links TRBV7-2 to TRBJ1-3, with D possibly TRBD1 on 6 matching bases. CDR1 and CDR2 from the germline V gene are SGHTA and FQGNSA. Trimming left V 6 bases short and J 0 bases short, with 12 bases between. The CDR3 extends over 15 amino acids. The CDR3 nucleotides read TGTGCCAGCAGTCAAACAGGGAGCTCTGGAAACACCATATATTTT. This translates into CASSQTGSSGNTIYF.

This chain links TRBV6-2 or TRBV6-3 with TRBJ1-1; 8 bases are a match to TRBD1. The CDR3 extends over 15 amino acids. Germline V gene lookup returns CDR1 MNHEY and CDR2 SVGEGT. V lost 5 bases and J lost 5; bases outside the gene matches: 10. Written as DNA, the CDR3 is TGTGCCAGCAGTCTACGACAGGGGACGAGAACTGAAGCTTTCTTT. It translates to CASSLRQGTRTEAFF.

The chain employs TRBV6-1 and TRBJ2-1; 9 nucleotides agree with TRBD1. J lost 1 base, V lost 5 bases, and 9 bases had no gene match. CDR1 and CDR2 (germline): MNHNS, SASEGT. The CDR3 runs to 17 residues. CDR3 protein: CASSKTTGGISYNEQFF. The CDR3 bases are TGTGCCAGCAGTAAAACGACAGGGGGTATATCCTACAATGAGCAGTTCTTC.

A few counts support this clonotype. This chain links TRBV6-1 with TRBJ2-3; 9 bases match TRBD1. J lost 6 bases, V lost 6 bases, and 16 bases had no gene match. Germline values: CDR1 MNHNS, CDR2 SASEGT. The CDR3 is 17 residues long. The CDR3 DNA is TGTGCCAGCAGCGACGTCGCCGACACAGGGGGCAGGGATACGCAGTATTTT. Translation gives CASSDVADTGGRDTQYF.